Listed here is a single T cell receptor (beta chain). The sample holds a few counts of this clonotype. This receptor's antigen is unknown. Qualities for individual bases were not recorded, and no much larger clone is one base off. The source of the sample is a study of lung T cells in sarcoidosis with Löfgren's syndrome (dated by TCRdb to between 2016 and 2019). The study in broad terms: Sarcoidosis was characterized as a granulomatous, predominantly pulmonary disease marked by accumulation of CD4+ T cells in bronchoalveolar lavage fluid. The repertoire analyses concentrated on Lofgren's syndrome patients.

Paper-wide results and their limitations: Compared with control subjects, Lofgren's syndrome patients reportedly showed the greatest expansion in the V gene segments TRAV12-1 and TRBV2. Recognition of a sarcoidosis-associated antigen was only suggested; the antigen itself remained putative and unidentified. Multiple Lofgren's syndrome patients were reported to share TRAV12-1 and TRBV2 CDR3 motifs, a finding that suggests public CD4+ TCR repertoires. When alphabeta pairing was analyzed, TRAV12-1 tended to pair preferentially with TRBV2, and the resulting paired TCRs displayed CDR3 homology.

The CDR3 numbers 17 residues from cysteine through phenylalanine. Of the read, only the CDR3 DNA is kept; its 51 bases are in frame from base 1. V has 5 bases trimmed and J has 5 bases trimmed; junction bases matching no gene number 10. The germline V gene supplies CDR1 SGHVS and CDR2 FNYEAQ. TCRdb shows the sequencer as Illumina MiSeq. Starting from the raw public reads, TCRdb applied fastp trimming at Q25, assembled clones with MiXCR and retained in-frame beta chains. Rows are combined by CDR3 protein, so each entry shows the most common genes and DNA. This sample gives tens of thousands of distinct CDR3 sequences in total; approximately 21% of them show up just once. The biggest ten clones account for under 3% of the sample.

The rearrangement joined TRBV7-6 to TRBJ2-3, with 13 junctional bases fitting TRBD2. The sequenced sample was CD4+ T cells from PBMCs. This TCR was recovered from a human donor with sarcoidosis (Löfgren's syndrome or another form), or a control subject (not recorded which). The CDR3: CASSKTTSGGPQDTQYF. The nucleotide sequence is TGTGCCAGCAGCAAAACGACTAGCGGGGGGCCCCAAGATACGCAGTATTTT.